The clone carrying this TCR beta chain appeared a few times. Generated by immunoSEQ multiplex PCR, the TCRdb table keeps only in-frame clones and is missing some. The sample includes over 10,000 clones, around 49% of them seen just once. V shed 2 bases, J shed 7 bases, and the junction held 9 bases outside the gene matches. The V gene's germline CDR1 is MNHEY and CDR2 SVGAGI. The CDR3 spans 16 residues. The data were taken from a study of T cell clonotyping in hematopoietic cell transplantation. This receptor was obtained from a man between 50 and 59 years old in good health. Some clones in this sample may be carry-over from other donors' samples. The rearrangement joins TRBV6-5 to TRBJ2-2; TRBD1 aligns across 8 bases. The sample was peripheral blood mononuclear cells. The CDR3 nucleotides are TGTGCCAGCAGTTACGCCCACAGGGGGATGGGCGGGGAGCTGTTTTTT. Amino acid sequence: CASSYAHRGMGGELFF.